These 6 T cell receptor beta chains came from one sample sequenced in a study of blood T cell repertoires in COVID-19. Libraries were prepared by immunoSEQ multiplex PCR; TCRdb keeps only in-frame clonotypes and omits some of them. The sample records about 46,000 clones, 85% to 90% being singletons. The specimen was PBMCs or T cells enriched from blood (not recorded which). These receptors all come from a woman in her forties or fifties who had recovered from COVID-19.

The rearrangement joins TRBV29-1 to TRBJ2-3, with TRBD2 matching over 10 bases. V lost 5 bases, J lost 2 bases, and 7 bases stayed unmatched. This CDR3 has 15 residues. Germline assignment: CDR1 SQVTM and CDR2 ANQGSEA. This CDR3 is CSVSGTSDLTDTQYF. The CDR3 region has the DNA TGCAGCGTTTCCGGGACTAGCGACCTCACAGATACGCAGTATTTT.

The CDR3 nucleotides are TGTGCCAGCTCGTATGACAGGGGTGCCGCAGATACGCAGTATTTT. It is translated as CASSYDRGAADTQYF. The chain couples TRBV18 to TRBJ2-3; TRBD1 agrees at 8 bases. This CDR3 region has 15 residues. With V trimmed by 6 bases and J by 4 bases, 9 bases remained unmatched. In germline, CDR1 is KGHSH, CDR2 LQKENI.

V and J are TRBV19 and TRBJ1-5; no firm D call. The CDR3 loop spans 14 amino acids. Germline CDR1 LNHDA, CDR2 SQIVND (reference sequence). Trimming stripped 3 bases from V and 6 bases from J, with 12 bases between. CDR3 region: CASSIGNTGQPQHF. In DNA form, the CDR3 reads TGTGCCAGTAGTATTGGCAACACGGGTCAGCCCCAGCATTTT. Variable domain in full (rest from reference TRBV19 and TRBJ1-5): DGGITQSPKYLFRKEGQNVTLSCEQNLNHDAMYWYRQDPGQGLRLIYYSQIVNDFQKGDIAEGYSVSREKKESFPLTVTSAQKNPTAFYLCASSIGNTGQPQHFGDGTRLSIL.

V gene TRBV5-1 combines with J gene TRBJ2-1; 8 nucleotides align to TRBD2. The CDR3 totals 15 residues. Germline CDR1 is SGHRS and CDR2 is YFSETQ. After removal of 0 bases from V and 6 bases from J, the junction contained 5 bases not matched to a gene. CDR3 sequence: CASSLGSGGSNEQFF. CDR3 bases: TGCGCCAGCAGCTTGGGAAGCGGGGGCTCCAATGAGCAGTTCTTC.

V is TRBV6-5 and J is TRBJ2-7; 9 bases are shared with TRBD1. The CDR3 covers 14 residues. Germline CDR1 MNHEY, CDR2 SVGAGI. V shed 7 bases, J shed 1 base, and the junction held 5 bases outside the gene matches. CDR3 residues: CASTRQGGSYEQYF. In DNA form, the CDR3 reads TGTGCCAGCACCAGACAGGGGGGGTCCTACGAGCAGTACTTC.

The V gene is TRBV30, the J gene TRBJ2-7, with 10 bases lining up with TRBD1. Germline CDR1 is GTSNPN and CDR2 is SVGIG (reference sequence). CDR3 length: 12 residues. V shed 8 bases, J shed 4 bases, and the junction held 5 bases outside the gene matches. The CDR3 DNA is TGTGCCGGGACAGGGGTTGGGTACGAGCAGTACTTC. Amino acids: CAGTGVGYEQYF.